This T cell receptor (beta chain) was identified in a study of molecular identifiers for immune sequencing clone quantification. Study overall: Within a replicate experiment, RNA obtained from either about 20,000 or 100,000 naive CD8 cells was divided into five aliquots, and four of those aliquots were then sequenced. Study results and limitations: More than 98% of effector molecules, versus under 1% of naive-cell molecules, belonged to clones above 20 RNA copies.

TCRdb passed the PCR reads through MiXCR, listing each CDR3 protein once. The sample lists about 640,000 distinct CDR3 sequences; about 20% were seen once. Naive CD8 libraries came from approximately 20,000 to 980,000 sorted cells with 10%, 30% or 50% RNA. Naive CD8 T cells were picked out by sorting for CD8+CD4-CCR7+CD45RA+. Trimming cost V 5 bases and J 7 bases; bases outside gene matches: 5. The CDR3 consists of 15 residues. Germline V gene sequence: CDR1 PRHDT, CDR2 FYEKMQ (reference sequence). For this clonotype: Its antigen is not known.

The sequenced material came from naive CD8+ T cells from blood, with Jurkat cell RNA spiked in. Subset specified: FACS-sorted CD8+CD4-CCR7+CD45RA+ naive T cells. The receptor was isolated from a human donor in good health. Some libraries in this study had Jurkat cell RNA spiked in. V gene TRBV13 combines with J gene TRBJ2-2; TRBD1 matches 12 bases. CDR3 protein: CASSNGTGGGGELFF. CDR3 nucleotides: TGTGCCAGCAGCAACGGGACAGGGGGCGGCGGGGAGCTGTTTTTT.